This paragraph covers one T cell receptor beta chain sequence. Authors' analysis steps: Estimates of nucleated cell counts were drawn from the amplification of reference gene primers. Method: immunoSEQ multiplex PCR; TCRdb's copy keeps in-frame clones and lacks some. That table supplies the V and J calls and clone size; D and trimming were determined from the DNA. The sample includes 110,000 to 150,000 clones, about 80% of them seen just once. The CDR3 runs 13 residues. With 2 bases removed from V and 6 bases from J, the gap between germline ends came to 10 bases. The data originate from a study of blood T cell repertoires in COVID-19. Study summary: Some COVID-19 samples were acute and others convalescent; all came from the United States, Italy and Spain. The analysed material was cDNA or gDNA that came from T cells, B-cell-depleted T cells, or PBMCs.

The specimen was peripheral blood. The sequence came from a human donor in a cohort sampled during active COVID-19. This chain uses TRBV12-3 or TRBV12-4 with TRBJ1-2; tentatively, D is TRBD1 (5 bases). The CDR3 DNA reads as TGTGCCAGCAGTTTATTTCAGGGCCATGGCTACACCTTC. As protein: CASSLFQGHGYTF.